This T cell receptor beta chain was observed in a study of cytomegalovirus exposure and HLA in healthy donors. Donors had nominal health at sampling but likely had unrecorded immune exposures. Study outcomes and limitations: In a later analysis, the majority of CMV-associated beta chains seemingly showed HLA restriction.

Notes on this clone: Its target is not known.

The CDR3 length is 11 residues. The germline V gene has CDR1 SQVTM and CDR2 ANQGSEA. The trim removed 8 bases at V and 10 bases at J, leaving 9 bases unmatched. PCR was performed using 60 Vbeta and 13 Jbeta primers. Method: immunoSEQ multiplex PCR; TCRdb's copy keeps in-frame clones and lacks some. The data contain some 110,000 clones, approximately 60% of them singletons. The receptor was derived from a woman aged 30 to 39 in good health and CMV-seronegative. V is TRBV29-1 and J is TRBJ1-1; 8 bases are shared with TRBD1. Sequenced input: PBMCs. The CDR3 reads CSPTGEDGAFF. In nucleotides, the CDR3 is TGCAGCCCGACAGGGGAGGATGGAGCTTTCTTT.